In this sample, the clone carrying this T cell receptor (beta chain) turned up once. As processed by the authors: Estimated nucleated cell counts came from reference gene primer amplification. The repertoire was sequenced with immunoSEQ multiplex PCR; TCRdb's copy has only in-frame clones and lacks some. For V, J and clone size, that table is used; D and trimming come from the DNA. This sample has approximately 100,000 clones, with 89% found just once. The entry originates in a study of blood T cell repertoires in COVID-19. Study-wide background: There were acute and convalescent COVID-19 samples, and they came from the United States, Italy and Spain.

From germline, CDR1 is MDHEN and CDR2 SYDVKM. CDR3 length: 11 amino acids. The V end lost 10 bases, the J end lost 5 bases, and 10 bases lay between the germline ends. The sequence derives from an elderly woman in a cohort sampled during active COVID-19. Input material: peripheral blood. The chain combines TRBV28 with TRBJ2-3; no clear D gene. CDR3 sequence (DNA): TGTGCCACCGAAGGCGGAGATACGCAGTATTTT. It is translated as CATEGGDTQYF.